One and the same sample provided the 6 T cell receptor beta chains below, sequenced in a study of glioma-infiltrating T cells. Amplification of TCR alpha and beta CDR3 regions from RNA used iRepertoire nested multiplex PCR. MiXCR, applied by TCRdb to the multiplex PCR reads, yields one record per CDR3 protein. This sample carries more than 85,000 distinct CDR3 sequences, 20% to 30% of them seen once, and the ten largest clones take around 30%. Sequencing input: glioma tissue, nonneoplastic brain tissue, or PBMCs (not recorded which). These receptors were obtained from a human donor with low-grade glioma or glioblastoma, undergoing nonglioma brain surgery, or in good health (not recorded which).

The table lists this clonotype with many counts. V gene TRBV2 combines with J gene TRBJ2-7; no clear D gene. The CDR3 has 13 residues. Trimming shortened V by 5 bases and J by 4 bases, and 12 bases separated the two germline ends. Germline values: CDR1 SNHLY, CDR2 FYNNEI. The CDR3 DNA sequence: TGTGCCAGCAGTATAGATAGTGGGTACGAGCAGTACTTC. Encoded protein: CASSIDSGYEQYF.

This clonotype was recorded at least ten times. V usage is TRBV6-2 or TRBV6-3 and J usage is TRBJ1-1; D is ambiguous. V lost 7 bases and J lost 1, with 10 bases in between. CDR3 length equals 13 residues. Germline-derived CDR1 and CDR2 are MNHEY and SVGEGT. The CDR3 protein is CASTFSGNTEAFF. The CDR3 DNA follows: TGTGCCAGCACCTTTTCCGGGAACACTGAAGCTTTCTTT.

V and J are TRBV3-1 and TRBJ1-1; D is unclear. V was clipped by 1 base and J by 10 bases, with 10 bases between them. The CDR3 contains 12 residues. Germline CDR1 LGHDT, CDR2 YNNKEL (reference sequence). CDR3 DNA: TGTGCCAGCAGCCAAGCTCTCCCGGTAGCTTTCTTT. This codes for CASSQALPVAFF.

CDR3 amino acids: CASSLPSSALTYEQYF. CDR3 sequence (DNA): TGTGCCAGCAGCTTACCGTCTAGCGCTTTGACCTACGAGCAGTACTTC. The rearrangement uses TRBV7-2 and TRBJ2-7, with D possibly matching TRBD2 (6 bases). Trimming pared 2 bases from V and 2 bases from J, leaving 16 bases between. This CDR3 spans 16 amino acids. Per germline, CDR1 SGHTA and CDR2 FQGNSA.

In this sample, this clonotype turned up many times. The rearrangement uses TRBV14 and TRBJ1-6; possible D gene TRBD1, 5 bases. The ends were cut back, 4 bases at V and 6 bases at J, with 16 bases in the middle. This CDR3 contains 16 residues. Germline V lookup: CDR1 SGHDN, CDR2 FVKESK. This CDR3 reads CASSPGGGARNSPLHF. In nucleotides, the CDR3 is TGTGCCAGCAGCCCCGGCGGAGGGGCTCGTAATTCACCCCTCCACTTT.

This clonotype was recorded many times. CDR3 coding DNA: TGTGCCAGCAGTTACTCTGGGACAGCAAATCAGTATTTT. It translates to CASSYSGTANQYF. The J gene is TRBJ2-3, the V gene TRBV6-5; 7 bases map to TRBD1. The germline V gene has CDR1 MNHEY and CDR2 SVGAGI. This CDR3 is 13 amino acids long. V was clipped by 0 bases and J by 12 bases; unmatched bases: 6.